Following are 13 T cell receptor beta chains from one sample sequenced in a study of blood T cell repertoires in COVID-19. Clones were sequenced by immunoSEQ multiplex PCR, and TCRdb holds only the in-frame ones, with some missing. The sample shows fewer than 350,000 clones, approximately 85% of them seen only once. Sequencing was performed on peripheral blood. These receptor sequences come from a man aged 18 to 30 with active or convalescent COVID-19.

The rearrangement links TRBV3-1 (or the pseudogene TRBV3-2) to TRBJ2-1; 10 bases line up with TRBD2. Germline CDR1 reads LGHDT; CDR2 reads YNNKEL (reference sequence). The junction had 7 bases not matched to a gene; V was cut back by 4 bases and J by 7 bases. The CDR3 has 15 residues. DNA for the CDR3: TGTGCCAGCAGCCTCACAGCGGGGGGGCCTAATGAGCAGTTCTTC. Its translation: CASSLTAGGPNEQFF.

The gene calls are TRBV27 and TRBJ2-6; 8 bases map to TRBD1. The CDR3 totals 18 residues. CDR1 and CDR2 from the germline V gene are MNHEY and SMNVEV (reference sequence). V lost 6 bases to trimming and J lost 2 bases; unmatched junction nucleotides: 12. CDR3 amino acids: CASRNTGTGHAGANVLTF. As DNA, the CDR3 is TGTGCCAGCAGAAACACCGGGACAGGTCACGCTGGGGCCAACGTCCTGACTTTC.

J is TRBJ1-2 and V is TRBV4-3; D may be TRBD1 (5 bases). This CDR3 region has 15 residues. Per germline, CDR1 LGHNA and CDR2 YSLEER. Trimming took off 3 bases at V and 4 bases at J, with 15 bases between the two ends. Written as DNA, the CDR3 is TGCGCCAGCAGCCAGGGGCCAAGGGATGGCTATGGCTACACCTTC. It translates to CASSQGPRDGYGYTF.

CDR3 sequence: CASSLRTGEAFF. The DNA of the CDR3 is TGTGCCAGCAGCCTCAGGACAGGGGAAGCTTTCTTT. The chain employs TRBV7-6 and TRBJ1-1, with 8 bases that match TRBD1. CDR1 SGHVS and CDR2 FNYEAQ come from the germline V gene. The CDR3 is 12 amino acids. V was clipped by 5 bases and J by 8 bases; unmatched bases: 4.

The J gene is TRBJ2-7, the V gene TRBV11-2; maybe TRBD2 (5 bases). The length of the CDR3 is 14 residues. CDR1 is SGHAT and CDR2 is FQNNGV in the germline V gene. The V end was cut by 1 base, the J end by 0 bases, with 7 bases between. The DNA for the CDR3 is TGTGCCAGCAGCTTAGCCGGGGTCTCCTACGAGCAGTACTTC. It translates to CASSLAGVSYEQYF.

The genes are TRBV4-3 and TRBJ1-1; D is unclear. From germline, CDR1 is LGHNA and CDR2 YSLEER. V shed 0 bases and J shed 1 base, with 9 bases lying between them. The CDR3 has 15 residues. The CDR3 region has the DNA TGCGCCAGCAGCCAAGATAACAGTTGGAACACTGAAGCTTTCTTT. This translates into CASSQDNSWNTEAFF.

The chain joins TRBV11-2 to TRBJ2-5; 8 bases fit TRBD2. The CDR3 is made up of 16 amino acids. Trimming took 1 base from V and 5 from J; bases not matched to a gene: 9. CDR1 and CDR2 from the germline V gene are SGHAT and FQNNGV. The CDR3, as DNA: TGTGCCAGCAGCTTAGCGGCGGGGGGTAATACGGAGACCCAGTACTTC. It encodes CASSLAAGGNTETQYF.

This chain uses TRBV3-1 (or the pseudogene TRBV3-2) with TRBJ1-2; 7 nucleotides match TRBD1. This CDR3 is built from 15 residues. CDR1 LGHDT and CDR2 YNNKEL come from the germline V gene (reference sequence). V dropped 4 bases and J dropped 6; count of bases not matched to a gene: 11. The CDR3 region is CASSPQTGIRHGYTF. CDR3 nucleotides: TGTGCCAGCAGCCCGCAGACAGGGATTAGACATGGCTACACCTTC.

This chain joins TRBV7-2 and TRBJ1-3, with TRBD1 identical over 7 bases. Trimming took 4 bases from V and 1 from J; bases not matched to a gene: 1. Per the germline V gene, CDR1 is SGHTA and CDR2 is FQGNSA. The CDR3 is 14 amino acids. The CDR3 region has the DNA TGTGCCAGCAGCTCGACAGGGTCTGGAAACACCATATATTTT. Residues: CASSSTGSGNTIYF.

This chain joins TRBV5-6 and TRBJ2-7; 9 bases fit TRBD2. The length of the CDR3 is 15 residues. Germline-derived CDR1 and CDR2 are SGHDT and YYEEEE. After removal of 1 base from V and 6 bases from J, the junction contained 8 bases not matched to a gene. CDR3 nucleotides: TGTGCCAGCAGCTTGTGGCCGCGGGGGGGCCGCGAGCAGTACTTC. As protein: CASSLWPRGGREQYF. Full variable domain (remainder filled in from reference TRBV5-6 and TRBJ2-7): DAGVTQSPTHLIKTRGQQVTLRCSPKSGHDTVSWYQQALGQGPQFIFQYYEEEERQRGNFPDRFSGHQFPNYSSELNVNALLLGDSALYLCASSLWPRGGREQYFGPGTRLTVT.

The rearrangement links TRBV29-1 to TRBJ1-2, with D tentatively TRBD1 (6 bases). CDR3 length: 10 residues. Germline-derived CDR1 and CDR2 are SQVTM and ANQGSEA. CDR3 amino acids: CTIRRTDYTF. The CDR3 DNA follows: TGCACCATACGGCGGACAGACTACACCTTC.

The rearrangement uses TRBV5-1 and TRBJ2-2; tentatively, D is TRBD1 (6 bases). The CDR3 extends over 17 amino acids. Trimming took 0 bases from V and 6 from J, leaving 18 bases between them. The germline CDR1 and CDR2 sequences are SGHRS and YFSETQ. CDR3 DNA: TGCGCCAGCAGCTTGGGCTCAGGGACAAAAGGGGCCGGGGAGCTGTTTTTT. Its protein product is CASSLGSGTKGAGELFF.

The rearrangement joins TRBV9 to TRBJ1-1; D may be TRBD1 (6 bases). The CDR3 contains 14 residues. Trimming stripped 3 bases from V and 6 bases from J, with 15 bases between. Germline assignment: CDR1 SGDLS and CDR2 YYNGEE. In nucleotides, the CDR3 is TGTGCCAGCAGCGCCACTACAGGGCCCGCTGAAGCTTTCTTT. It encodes CASSATTGPAEAFF.